These 15 T cell receptor beta chains came from one sample sequenced in a study of somatic mutations in cytotoxic T cells in rheumatoid arthritis. Only in-frame clones appear in the TCRdb table, and some are missing; sequencing was by immunoSEQ multiplex PCR. The profile shows 23,000 or so clones, around 74% of them singletons. The sequenced sample was CD8+ T cells sorted from blood. The source is a woman aged 18-35 years in good health.

J is TRBJ1-2 and V is TRBV11-2; no firm D call. Germline V CDR1 and CDR2: SGHAT, FQNNGV. Deletions cut 0 bases from V and 0 bases from J, with 5 bases between. CDR3 length equals 14 residues. The CDR3 sequence: CASSLDLTNYGYTF. For the CDR3, the DNA is TGTGCCAGCAGCTTAGATCTTACTAACTATGGCTACACCTTC. Full variable domain (rest looked up from reference TRBV11-2 and TRBJ1-2): EAGVAQSPRYKIIEKRQSVAFWCNPISGHATLYWYQQILGQGPKLLIQFQNNGVVDDSQLPKDRFSAERLKGVDSTLKIQPAKLEDSAVYLCASSLDLTNYGYTFGSGTRLTVV.

V and J are TRBV5-6 and TRBJ2-1, with D perhaps matching TRBD2 (6 bases). The CDR3 runs to 13 residues. V lost 3 bases and J lost 2, with 6 bases in between. Looked up from germline, CDR1 is SGHDT and CDR2 is YYEEEE. In nucleotides, the CDR3 is TGTGCCAGCAGCTGGGGGGCCTACAATGAGCAGTTCTTC. It specifies CASSWGAYNEQFF.

This clone occurred a few times. The chain carries TRBV27 and TRBJ2-1; possible D gene TRBD1, 5 bases. The ends were cut back, 4 bases at V and 7 bases at J, with 14 bases in the middle. Germline loops: CDR1 MNHEY, CDR2 SMNVEV (reference sequence). This CDR3 has 14 amino acids. CDR3 DNA sequence: TGTGCCAGCAGTTCCAACCCCAGGGCAAATGAGCAGTTCTTC. Its translation is CASSSNPRANEQFF.

CDR3 loop: CASSFTPRSYEQYF. CDR3 in DNA: TGTGCCAGCAGTTTCACCCCAAGGTCCTACGAGCAGTACTTC. This rearrangement joins TRBV28 to TRBJ2-7; D not certain. V was trimmed by 3 bases and J by 1 base, leaving 10 bases between them. The CDR3 is 14 residues long. Germline V gene sequence: CDR1 MDHEN, CDR2 SYDVKM.

V is TRBV19 and J is TRBJ1-1, with 10 positions matching TRBD1. J was trimmed by 5 bases and V by 7 bases; bases with no gene match: 13. CDR3 length: 16 residues. Germline V gives CDR1 LNHDA, CDR2 SQIVND (reference sequence). CDR3 residues: CASNTRQGAVATEAFF. Here the CDR3 DNA reads TGTGCCAGTAACACCCGACAGGGGGCCGTGGCAACTGAAGCTTTCTTT.

The chain has TRBV4-2 and TRBJ1-3; D ambiguous. Germline lookup yields CDR1 LGHNA and CDR2 YNFKEQ. The ends were cut back, 1 base at V and 0 bases at J, with 10 bases in the middle. The length of the CDR3 is 16 residues. Here the CDR3 DNA reads TGTGCCAGCAGCCAAGGTCTTGTCAGCTCTGGAAACACCATATATTTT. The encoded protein is CASSQGLVSSGNTIYF.

The rearrangement joins TRBV28 to TRBJ2-1; D call uncertain. This CDR3 comprises 12 residues. Germline loops: CDR1 MDHEN, CDR2 SYDVKM. V was pared by 3 bases and J by 4 bases, with 4 bases between. The CDR3 sequence is CASSFGYNEQFF. CDR3 DNA sequence: TGTGCCAGCAGTTTTGGTTACAATGAGCAGTTCTTC. The full variable domain, in which reference TRBV28 and TRBJ2-1 provide the parts outside the CDR3, is DVKVTQSSRYLVKRTGEKVFLECVQDMDHENMFWYRQDPGLGLRLIYFSYDVKMKEKGDIPEGYSVSREKKERFSLILESASTNQTSMYLCASSFGYNEQFFGPGTRLTVL.

The DNA of the CDR3 is TGTGCCAGCAGCTCGGGGGCGCGAGGCTCCTACAATGAGCAGTTCTTC. Translation gives CASSSGARGSYNEQFF. This chain connects TRBV7-9 to TRBJ2-1; D tentatively fits TRBD1 or TRBD2 (6 bases each). The CDR3 totals 16 residues. From germline, CDR1 is SEHNR and CDR2 FQNEAQ (reference sequence). Deletions cut 4 bases from V and 0 bases from J, with 13 bases between.

This chain links TRBV29-1 with TRBJ1-1; D is unclear. Trimming stripped 3 bases from V and 0 bases from J, with 11 bases between. Germline V lookup: CDR1 SQVTM, CDR2 ANQGSEA. The CDR3 has 14 residues. The CDR3 region is CSVDWQVVNTEAFF. The CDR3 DNA is TGCAGCGTTGATTGGCAGGTAGTGAACACTGAAGCTTTCTTT.

This chain uses TRBV9 with TRBJ2-2; tentatively, D is TRBD1 (6 bases). Germline CDR1 is SGDLS and CDR2 is YYNGEE. Deletions cut 3 bases from V and 3 bases from J, with 12 bases between. The CDR3 loop spans 15 amino acids. CDR3 sequence reads: CASSARQVDTGELFF. The DNA of the CDR3 is TGTGCCAGCAGCGCCAGACAGGTGGACACCGGGGAGCTGTTTTTT.

The J gene is TRBJ2-5, the V gene TRBV4-1; D is possibly TRBD1 or TRBD2 (5 bases each). Germline CDR1 MGHRA, CDR2 YSYEKL. The CDR3 loop spans 15 amino acids. The V gene lost 4 bases and the J gene lost 4 bases, with 16 bases spanning the gap. CDR3 nucleotides: TGCGCCAGCAGCCGCTCCCGGGGCGCCGGAGAGACCCAGTACTTC. As protein: CASSRSRGAGETQYF.

This clone was picked up a small number of times. The chain is built from TRBV27 and TRBJ1-5, with D uncertain. Germline V lookup: CDR1 MNHEY, CDR2 SMNVEV (reference sequence). Between the trimmed V and J ends, which lost 6 bases and 6 bases, there was a span of 9 bases. CDR3 length: 12 amino acids. DNA for the CDR3: TGTGCCAGCAGCCTTCCGGGTCAGCCCCAGCATTTT. As protein: CASSLPGQPQHF.

This sequence joins TRBV28 and TRBJ2-1; 7 nucleotides align to TRBD2. The CDR3 has 14 amino acids. Germline V gene lookup returns CDR1 MDHEN and CDR2 SYDVKM. Trimming took 5 bases from V and 3 from J; bases not matched to a gene: 4. The CDR3 DNA follows: TGTGCCAGCAGTCTCCGGGACTACTACAATGAGCAGTTCTTC. This gives the protein CASSLRDYYNEQFF.

As concerns this clone: Other nucleotide sequences from this sample produce the same CDR3. V is TRBV7-9 and J is TRBJ2-5; D gene uncertain. Per germline, CDR1 SEHNR and CDR2 FQNEAQ (reference sequence). Deletions cut 1 base from V and 3 bases from J, with 9 bases between. The CDR3 covers 14 residues. This CDR3 reads CASSLGGLKETQYF. CDR3 DNA: TGTGCCAGCAGCTTAGGGGGTTTGAAAGAGACCCAGTACTTC. The entire variable domain, with the rest obtained from reference TRBV7-9 and TRBJ2-5, is as follows: DTGVSQNPRHKITKRGQNVTFRCDPISEHNRLYWYRQTLGQGPEFLTYFQNEAQLEKSRLLSDRFSAERPKGSFSTLEIQRTEQGDSAMYLCASSLGGLKETQYFGPGTRLLVL.

The rearrangement joins TRBV4-1 to TRBJ2-5; TRBD1 might be the D (5 bases). The V gene lost 6 bases and the J gene lost 5 bases, with 16 bases spanning the gap. The CDR3 spans 14 residues. Germline loops: CDR1 MGHRA, CDR2 YSYEKL. The DNA for the CDR3 is TGCGCCAGCAGACTGGGCCCAGGGATTGAGACCCAGTACTTC. Protein sequence: CASRLGPGIETQYF.